This TCR beta chain derives from a study of cytomegalovirus exposure and HLA in healthy donors. Primers for the PCR totalled 60 Vbeta and 13 Jbeta. The data were produced by immunoSEQ multiplex PCR, yet TCRdb's version contains in-frame clones alone and is incomplete. The sample lists approximately 150,000 clones, more than 70% occurring once. Regarding the study as a whole: A later analysis reportedly found that, within productive TCRs, an Asian-associated ancestry cluster had fewer N-insertions than the mean observed across the roughly 630 donors. Most of the TCR beta V segments (in an earlier analysis) were productive either about 87% or about 30% of the time. Later, TCR association rates were found to vary by HLA locus, highest for DRB1 and lowest for HLA-C. The authors assumed roughly uniform sequencing depth across donors for presence/absence analyses.

Only a few counts were recorded for this clone. Antigen: not known. This TCR was sampled from a man in his forties in good health and CMV-seronegative. Sequencing was carried out using PBMCs.

The CDR3 nucleotides read TGCGCCAGCAGCGTGGAGAGGGACACAGATACGCAGTATTTT. It specifies CASSVERDTDTQYF. This rearrangement joins TRBV5-1 to TRBJ2-3; D possibly corresponds to TRBD2 (5 bases). Per germline, CDR1 SGHRS and CDR2 YFSETQ. The CDR3 runs to 14 residues. V lost 4 bases and J lost 2, with 11 bases in between.